This T cell receptor beta chain was captured by sequencing in a study of blood T cell repertoires in COVID-19. On the study more broadly: There were acute and convalescent COVID-19 samples, and they came from the United States, Italy and Spain.

Per the germline V gene, CDR1 is GTSNPN and CDR2 is SVGIG (reference sequence). Trimming removed 5 bases from V and 2 bases from J, with 16 bases in between. This CDR3 comprises 14 residues. Participants' reported clinical history set cohort assignment. Libraries were prepared by immunoSEQ multiplex PCR; TCRdb keeps only in-frame clonotypes and omits some of them. The sample holds 310,000 or so clones; nearly 90% are singletons and the top ten take approximately 6%. The material sequenced was PBMCs or T cells enriched from blood (not recorded which). The sequence came from a woman aged 25 to 39 who had recovered from COVID-19. V and J are TRBV30 and TRBJ2-7, with D perhaps TRBD2 (6 bases). The CDR3 nucleotides read TGTGCCTGGCAGGAGGGGACTTATGCCTACGAGCAGTACTTC. Translated: CAWQEGTYAYEQYF.